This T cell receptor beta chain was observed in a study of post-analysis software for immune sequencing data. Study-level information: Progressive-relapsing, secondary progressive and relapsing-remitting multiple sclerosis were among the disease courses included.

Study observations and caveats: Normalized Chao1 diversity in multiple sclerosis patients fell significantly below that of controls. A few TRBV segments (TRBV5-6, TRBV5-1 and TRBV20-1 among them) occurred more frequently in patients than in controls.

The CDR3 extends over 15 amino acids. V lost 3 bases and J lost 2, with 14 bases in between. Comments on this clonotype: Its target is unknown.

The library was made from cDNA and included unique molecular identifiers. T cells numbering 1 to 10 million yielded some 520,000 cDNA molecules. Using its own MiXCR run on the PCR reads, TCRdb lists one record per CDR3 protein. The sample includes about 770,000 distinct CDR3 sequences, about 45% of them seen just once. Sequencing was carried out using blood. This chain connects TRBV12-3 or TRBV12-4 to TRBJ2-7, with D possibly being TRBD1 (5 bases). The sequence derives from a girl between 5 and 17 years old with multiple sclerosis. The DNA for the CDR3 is TGTGCCAGCAGTTTGGGAACAGGAGCGACCTACGAGCAGTACTTC. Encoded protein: CASSLGTGATYEQYF.